This is a list of T cell receptor beta chains from one sample in a study of long-term antiretroviral therapy in people with HIV. Sequencing used immunoSEQ multiplex PCR; TCRdb keeps in-frame clones, though not all of them. The table records tens of thousands of clones, around 81% of them present only once. Here the sequenced sample was unsorted PBMCs, taken 2.9 years after starting antiretroviral therapy. The receptors derive from a woman under 40 with HIV. Both conserved end residues are part of each CDR3. Each record gives: J gene, CDR3 length, D gene, V gene, CDR3 protein. A D gene is named only where the DNA matches it firmly.

TRBJ1-5	15	-	TRBV2	CASRAGPYSNQPQHF
TRBJ2-2	13	-	TRBV29-1	CSVRDTNTGELFF
TRBJ2-7	14	-	TRBV28	CASTPGTVSYEQYF
TRBJ2-3	11	-	TRBV2	CASSVFTGGNF
TRBJ2-3	14	-	TRBV14	CASSVVQGTDTQYF
TRBJ1-6	16	TRBD1	TRBV11-3	CASSLAPGQVDSPLHF
TRBJ1-4	16	-	TRBV7-9	CASSSVPGGLGEKLFF
TRBJ1-1	19	TRBD1	TRBV19	CASSVLQTGGLAGDTEAFF
TRBJ1-2	15	-	TRBV30	CAWLPGRGSNYGYTF
TRBJ1-2	13	-	TRBV7-2	CASSRRGRGGYTF
TRBJ2-7	12	-	TRBV10-2	CASSNSWYEQYF
TRBJ1-4	15	-	TRBV2	CASRERAATNEKLFF
TRBJ1-1	12	-	TRBV19	CASSIGVSEAFF
TRBJ2-3	15	TRBD1	TRBV19	CASSMGTGGRDTQYF
TRBJ1-1	13	TRBD1	TRBV6-5	CASRKDRGQEAFF
TRBJ2-2	14	-	TRBV11-2	CASSGLGAGGELFF
TRBJ1-2	13	-	TRBV19	CASSMSVSWGYTF
TRBJ1-2	15	TRBD1	TRBV13	CASSPGTGPLYGYTF
TRBJ2-1	11	-	TRBV5-5	CASSLGYEQFF
TRBJ1-1	13	-	TRBV19	CASSTLSGTEAFF
TRBJ1-2	15	-	TRBV13	CASSLRGALNYGYTF
TRBJ2-7	13	TRBD1	TRBV2	CASSLTGGGEQYF
TRBJ1-3	17	-	TRBV4-2	CASSLGRGANIDLTIYF
TRBJ2-2	12	-	TRBV2	CASSGRRGELFF
TRBJ1-5	15	TRBD1	TRBV5-1	CASSLSDRENQPQHF
TRBJ1-3	16	-	TRBV27	CASSLRPGNAGNTIYF
TRBJ1-6	15	TRBD1	TRBV18	CASSPSAQGISPLHF
TRBJ1-1	17	-	TRBV10-3	CAISDPGGGVIVAEAFF
TRBJ2-7	15	TRBD1	TRBV7-2	CASSLAGTDSYEQYF
TRBJ2-7	15	-	TRBV4-2	CASSQELVAFSDPSF
TRBJ2-3	16	TRBD1	TRBV5-1	CASSLDQGASTDTQYF
TRBJ1-2	13	-	TRBV6-1	CASSDLEVYGYTF
TRBJ2-3	13	-	TRBV7-3	CASSSDVAETQYF
TRBJ1-5	16	-	TRBV15	CATSRDSSGPGQPQHF
TRBJ1-5	13	TRBD1	TRBV18	CASSDGTDQPQHF
TRBJ2-7	12	-	TRBV18	CASSPDSYEQYF
TRBJ2-3	15	-	TRBV11-2	CASSLGGLNTDTQYF
TRBJ2-7	14	-	TRBV5-1	CASSPLGISYEQYF
TRBJ1-4	19	-	TRBV2	CASSEAPPGFVGADEKLFF
TRBJ2-2	15	-	TRBV27	CASSPWRDRPGELFF
TRBJ2-3	16	-	TRBV7-3	CASSLRGRGITDTQYF
TRBJ1-3	13	TRBD1	TRBV29-1	CSSQGDNGNTIYF
TRBJ1-2	11	-	TRBV7-9	CASSSLEWYTF
TRBJ2-3	14	TRBD1	TRBV10-3	CAISWTGSTDTQYF
TRBJ2-2	16	-	TRBV7-9	CASSREGTVGTGELFF
TRBJ1-2	15	-	TRBV15	CATSRDSQGSYGYTF
TRBJ1-2	12	-	TRBV6-5	CASSQGRSGYTF
TRBJ2-1	16	-	TRBV10-3	CAISGSQGGVNNEQFF
TRBJ2-5	14	-	TRBV10-3	CAISPTQTGETQYF
TRBJ2-4	13	-	TRBV4-1	CASSQDATPNQYF
TRBJ2-6	17	-	TRBV9	CASSVDTGVAGANVLTF
TRBJ2-1	16	TRBD1	TRBV27	CASRPGGRGPYNEQFF